The 26 T cell receptor beta chains given below trace back to one sample, sequenced in a study of Tregs in tolerant kidney transplant recipients. Method: immunoSEQ multiplex PCR; TCRdb's copy keeps in-frame clones and lacks some. There are roughly 69,000 clones in the sample; 85% to 90% occur only once, and approximately 0.39% lies in the top ten. Material: CD4+ T cells from blood, obtained before the transplant. The receptor source for this set is a human donor who received a combined kidney and bone marrow transplant.

The rearrangement links TRBV19 to TRBJ1-1; no clear D. The CDR3 extends over 14 amino acids. Trimming removed 5 bases from V and 5 bases from J, with 15 bases in between. Germline lookup yields CDR1 LNHDA and CDR2 SQIVND (reference sequence). As DNA, the CDR3 is TGTGCCAGTAGTTTTGTTCAGAGGTGGACTGAAGCTTTCTTT. This gives the protein CASSFVQRWTEAFF.

The V and J genes are TRBV28 and TRBJ1-1, with TRBD1 matching 7 bases. Trimming took 1 base from V and 10 from J; bases not matched to a gene: 3. The CDR3 totals 12 residues. Germline V gene lookup returns CDR1 MDHEN and CDR2 SYDVKM. CDR3 amino acids: CASSLYRGRAFF. As DNA, the CDR3 is TGTGCCAGCAGTTTATACAGGGGAAGAGCTTTCTTT.

The chain joins TRBV15 to TRBJ2-2, with D hard to call. CDR1 is LNHNV, CDR2 YYDKDF, per germline (reference sequence). Trimming cost V 0 bases and J 7 bases, with 9 bases left between them. The CDR3 totals 14 residues. The CDR3 here is CATSRDSVVGELFF. CDR3 coding DNA: TGTGCCACCAGCAGAGATAGTGTTGTCGGGGAGCTGTTTTTT.

The chain recombines TRBV18 with TRBJ1-5, with 11 positions matching TRBD1. Germline V CDR1 and CDR2: KGHSH, LQKENI. This CDR3 comprises 18 residues. Trimming took 2 bases from V and 6 from J; bases not matched to a gene: 12. Here the CDR3 DNA reads TGTGCCAGCTCACCAAGCGCCGGGACAGGGGGTAGGAGTCAGCCCCAGCATTTT. Translating gives CASSPSAGTGGRSQPQHF.

The V gene is TRBV9, the J gene TRBJ2-1; D not resolved. With 0 bases removed from V and 7 bases from J, the gap between germline ends came to 17 bases. CDR1 and CDR2 (germline): SGDLS, YYNGEE. The CDR3 is made up of 16 amino acids. The CDR3 nucleotides are TGTGCCAGCAGCGTAGGCCCTAGTCGGAAGGCTAATGAGCAGTTCTTC. It yields the protein CASSVGPSRKANEQFF.

The V gene is TRBV15, the J gene TRBJ2-3; 10 bases are a match to TRBD1. The V gene's germline CDR1 is LNHNV and CDR2 YYDKDF (reference sequence). J lost 5 bases, V lost 5 bases, and 10 bases had no gene match. The CDR3 covers 16 residues. Written as DNA, the CDR3 is TGTGCCACCAGCGCCCGGGACAGGGGATGGGGAGATACGCAGTATTTT. As protein: CATSARDRGWGDTQYF.

DNA for the CDR3: TGTGCCAGCAGCTTAGTGGTGGGGCGCCAAGAGCAGTACTTC. Encoded protein: CASSLVVGRQEQYF. The rearrangement joins TRBV11-2 to TRBJ2-7; a weak D match, TRBD1 (5 bases). The CDR3 is made up of 14 amino acids. Trimming left V 1 base short and J 7 bases short, with 14 bases between. The germline V gene has CDR1 SGHAT and CDR2 FQNNGV.

This chain connects TRBV18 to TRBJ1-5; D unclear. CDR1 is KGHSH and CDR2 is LQKENI in the germline V gene. The CDR3 is 13 amino acids. Trimming removed 4 bases from V and 1 base from J, with 5 bases in between. The CDR3 DNA is TGTGCCAGCTCACGTCAGAGCAATCAGCCCCAGCATTTT. It translates to CASSRQSNQPQHF.

The chain is built from TRBV29-1 and TRBJ1-5; D is perhaps TRBD1 (6 bases). CDR1 and CDR2 (germline): SQVTM, ANQGSEA. The CDR3 has 14 amino acids. V was cut by 6 bases and J by 0 bases, with 12 bases left in between. CDR3 protein: CSVGGLGSNQPQHF. CDR3 DNA sequence: TGCAGCGTAGGGGGTTTAGGTAGCAATCAGCCCCAGCATTTT.

The CDR3 loop is CASSLESRGYEQYF. Written as DNA, the CDR3 is TGTGCCAGCAGCTTAGAATCCAGGGGTTACGAGCAGTACTTC. V and J are TRBV11-2 and TRBJ2-7; possibly TRBD1 for D (6 bases). This CDR3 comprises 14 residues. Per germline, CDR1 SGHAT and CDR2 FQNNGV. V dropped 0 bases and J dropped 4 bases, with 10 bases sitting between them.

The CDR3 sequence is CASSPQTPRQVGAFF. The CDR3 DNA sequence: TGTGCCAGCAGTCCACAAACCCCCAGGCAGGTAGGAGCTTTCTTT. The chain combines TRBV28 with TRBJ1-1; no clear D gene. The CDR3 totals 15 residues. CDR1 MDHEN and CDR2 SYDVKM come from the germline V gene. The V end was cut by 5 bases, the J end by 10 bases, with 23 bases between.

This sequence joins TRBV28 and TRBJ1-1, with TRBD1 as a possible D gene (5 bases). Germline CDR1 reads MDHEN; CDR2 reads SYDVKM. The CDR3 runs 14 residues. V lost 2 bases and J lost 1, with 8 bases in between. CDR3 DNA: TGTGCCAGCAGTTTAGGGCAGGGGAACACTGAAGCTTTCTTT. This translates into CASSLGQGNTEAFF.

CDR3 amino acids: CASSGSITGELFF. The DNA of the CDR3 is TGTGCCAGTAGCGGGAGTATCACCGGGGAGCTGTTTTTT. This sequence joins TRBV19 and TRBJ2-2; weak D call: TRBD2 (6 bases). The CDR3 consists of 13 residues. The germline CDR1 and CDR2 sequences are LNHDA and SQIVND (reference sequence). Trimming stripped 6 bases from V and 4 bases from J, with 9 bases between. The full variable domain, rest sourced from reference TRBV19 and TRBJ2-2, is DGGITQSPKYLFRKEGQNVTLSCEQNLNHDAMYWYRQDPGQGLRLIYYSQIVNDFQKGDIAEGYSVSREKKESFPLTVTSAQKNPTAFYLCASSGSITGELFFGEGSRLTVL.

The chain recombines TRBV30 with TRBJ1-4; 9 bases line up with TRBD1. Looked up from germline, CDR1 is GTSNPN and CDR2 is SVGIG (reference sequence). CDR3 size: 14 residues. The V and J ends lost 3 bases and 8 bases, in that order; junction bases with no gene match: 7. As DNA, the CDR3 is TGTGCCTGGAGCCGACAGGGGGTAGACGAAAAACTGTTTTTT. Encoded protein: CAWSRQGVDEKLFF.

This clone was seen only once. The V and J genes are TRBV2 and TRBJ1-1, with TRBD1 matching 7 bases. CDR3 size: 13 residues. The V segment lost 9 bases and the J segment 0 bases; nucleotides outside the gene matches: 4. CDR1 is SNHLY, CDR2 FYNNEI, per germline. This CDR3 is CARTGPLNTEAFF. CDR3 DNA: TGTGCCAGGACAGGGCCCCTGAACACTGAAGCTTTCTTT.

This chain joins TRBV18 and TRBJ1-1, with D unclear. CDR1 and CDR2 from the germline V gene are KGHSH and LQKENI. V was shortened by 0 bases and J by 1 base, with 9 bases between the two germline ends. This CDR3 spans 15 amino acids. The CDR3 bases are TGTGCCAGCTCACCACCGAAAGGGAGGAACACTGAAGCTTTCTTT. Translation gives CASSPPKGRNTEAFF.

V and J are TRBV28 and TRBJ1-2, with D perhaps matching TRBD1 (6 bases). In germline, CDR1 is MDHEN, CDR2 SYDVKM. Trimming stripped 5 bases from V and 4 bases from J, with 17 bases between. This CDR3 is built from 15 residues. Here the CDR3 reads CASSMDSLAIYGYTF. The CDR3 bases are TGTGCCAGCAGTATGGACAGCCTAGCTATCTATGGCTACACCTTC.

A few counts support this clone. The chain has TRBV28 and TRBJ1-4; 7 bases match TRBD1. The CDR3 has 12 amino acids. With 3 bases clipped from V and 8 bases from J, the junction kept 0 bases outside the gene matches. The germline gives CDR1 MDHEN, CDR2 SYDVKM. CDR3 in amino acids: CASSLDREKLFF. The DNA for the CDR3 is TGTGCCAGCAGTTTGGACAGGGAAAAACTGTTTTTT.

The CDR3 region has the DNA TGCGCCAGCAGCACTACTAGCGGGAGATATGAGCAGTTCTTC. This gives the protein CASSTTSGRYEQFF. The chain carries TRBV5-1 and TRBJ2-1, with TRBD2 identical over 11 bases. CDR1 SGHRS and CDR2 YFSETQ come from the germline V gene. The J segment lost 8 bases and the V segment lost 4 bases, leaving 5 bases of the junction unmatched. The CDR3 spans 14 residues.

This chain uses TRBV7-9 with TRBJ1-5; D is unresolved. Germline V lookup: CDR1 SEHNR, CDR2 FQNEAQ (reference sequence). This CDR3 spans 14 amino acids. Trimming took 1 base from V and 9 from J, leaving 13 bases between them. The CDR3 is CASSLGAGLVPQHF. The CDR3 bases are TGTGCCAGCAGCTTAGGGGCAGGCCTGGTGCCCCAGCATTTT.

This chain uses TRBV6-5 with TRBJ1-5; TRBD1 might be the D (6 bases). The germline V gene has CDR1 MNHEY and CDR2 SVGAGI. The CDR3 is 14 amino acids. The V end lost 5 bases, the J end lost 7 bases, and 15 bases lay between the germline ends. The chain's CDR3 is CASSPRGANQPQHF. The DNA for the CDR3 is TGTGCCAGCAGTCCCCGGGGGGCGAACCAGCCCCAGCATTTT.

This clone appeared a few times. V is TRBV19 and J is TRBJ1-1; 7 bases are a match to TRBD1. The CDR3 length is 18 residues. Trimming cost V 5 bases and J 0 bases; bases outside gene matches: 15. Germline loops: CDR1 LNHDA, CDR2 SQIVND (reference sequence). The CDR3 loop is CASSGDRVGSTMNTEAFF. The DNA for the CDR3 is TGTGCCAGTAGTGGAGACAGGGTCGGATCGACTATGAACACTGAAGCTTTCTTT.

The chain joins TRBV28 to TRBJ2-7; TRBD2 might be the D (7 bases). The V end lost 3 bases, the J end lost 6 bases, and 15 bases lay between the germline ends. Per germline, CDR1 MDHEN and CDR2 SYDVKM. The CDR3 has 14 amino acids. The CDR3 bases are TGTGCCAGCAGTTTTCGGGGGGCGAAGGGCGAGCAGTACTTC. Protein sequence: CASSFRGAKGEQYF.

V gene TRBV5-1 combines with J gene TRBJ2-5; the D gene is possibly TRBD1 (5 bases). CDR1 and CDR2 (germline): SGHRS, YFSETQ. The CDR3 covers 15 residues. The V end was cut by 7 bases, the J end by 2 bases, with 18 bases between. CDR3 in DNA: TGCGCCAGCTCCCTACTGCCAGGGCCTCAAGAGACCCAGTACTTC. It specifies CASSLLPGPQETQYF.

The V and J genes are TRBV7-2 and TRBJ2-7; 8 nucleotides match TRBD1. Germline V gives CDR1 SGHTA, CDR2 FQGNSA. This CDR3 has 15 amino acids. After removal of 1 base from V and 2 bases from J, the junction contained 4 bases not matched to a gene. For the CDR3, the DNA is TGTGCCAGCAGCTTAGACAGGGGGGTAACCTACGAGCAGTACTTC. Protein product: CASSLDRGVTYEQYF.

The V gene is TRBV30, the J gene TRBJ1-1; D is unclear. Trimming stripped 1 base from V and 8 bases from J, with 11 bases between. The CDR3 sequence is 12 residues long. Germline loops: CDR1 GTSNPN, CDR2 SVGIG (reference sequence). CDR3 sequence (DNA): TGTGCCTGGAGTGGACCGGGTTTAGAAGCTTTCTTT. Translating it yields CAWSGPGLEAFF.